Sequencing of this T cell receptor beta chain was carried out in a study of shared T cell receptors in the human thymus. Assay used: immunoSEQ multiplex PCR; TCRdb lists only in-frame clones, some missing. Here the sample spans hundreds of thousands of clones, 85% to 90% being singletons. This clone was seen just once. V was trimmed by 2 bases and J by 3 bases, leaving 14 bases between them. The CDR3 consists of 15 residues. CDR1 SGHDT and CDR2 YYEEEE come from the germline V gene. Separately, the same data were catalogued under a study of human thymus T cells. From that report: Serving as donors were healthy Finnish infants, each of whom was having open corrective surgery for congenital heart defects. Thymus tissue for the work was resected from patients undergoing corrective heart surgery. There were highly overlapping thymic repertoires among unrelated individuals, as related research reported.

The sequenced sample was thymocytes. The sequence was collected from a boy under two years old with a congenital heart defect. J is TRBJ1-1 and V is TRBV5-6, with D possibly TRBD1 on 6 matching bases. This CDR3 is CASSLQGPRDTEAFF. The CDR3 DNA sequence: TGTGCCAGCAGCTTACAGGGCCCTAGGGACACTGAAGCTTTCTTT.